This T cell receptor (beta chain) was identified during a study of shared clonotypes between healthy human individuals. General observations from the study: Lower generation probabilities were found for non-shared clonotypes than for those shared by all four donors. Only blood underwent sampling, and tissue repertoires likely differ.

Profiling relied on immunoSEQ multiplex PCR, and the TCRdb table lists in-frame clones only, not all of them. This repertoire shows some 1.5 million clones, 95% to 99% found once; its top ten account for 0.4% to 0.45%. Germline V gene lookup returns CDR1 LNHDA and CDR2 SQIVND (reference sequence). The V gene lost 6 bases and the J gene lost 0 bases, with 18 bases spanning the gap. The CDR3 extends over 16 amino acids. The study enrolled healthy HIV-negative adults without recent acute infections or vaccinations as donors. As concerns this clone: Its antigen remains unidentified.

V and J are TRBV19 and TRBJ2-7; D unresolved. Material: naive CD4+ T cells sorted from blood. Regarding subset: CD45RA+ positively selected. This clonotype was sampled from a young man in good health. This CDR3 is CASSSQVARGSYEQYF. The CDR3 bases are TGTGCCAGTAGCTCCCAGGTGGCCAGAGGCTCCTACGAGCAGTACTTC.